This is a list of T cell receptor beta chains from one sample in a study of PD-1 blockade in classical Hodgkin lymphoma. Method: immunoSEQ multiplex PCR; TCRdb's copy keeps in-frame clones and lacks some. The sample lists 89,000 or so clones, about nine tenths occurring once. The specimen was peripheral blood mononuclear cells (PBMCs), collected before the second cycle of nivolumab. Receptor source: a human donor with classical Hodgkin lymphoma. The conserved cysteine and the conserved F or W are not part of the CDR3 here. The D gene is left open where the match is weak.

d_call,j_call,v_call,cdr3_aa
NA,TRBJ1-3,TRBV6-6,ASSYGGISGNTIY
NA,TRBJ2-5,TRBV28,ASSLLMVGNQETQY
TRBD2,TRBJ2-7,TRBV30,AWSAGLAANYEQY
NA,TRBJ2-7,TRBV30,AWSPGTTYEQY
TRBD2,TRBJ2-7,TRBV28,ASTTPGLANDYSYEQY
NA,TRBJ2-7,TRBV4-2,ASSQEYSYEQY
NA,TRBJ1-1,TRBV7-8,ASSLVLRNTEAF
NA,TRBJ2-5,TRBV5-4,ASSLDRKQTQY
NA,TRBJ1-2,TRBV6-1,ASSAESAFYGYT
NA,TRBJ1-1,TRBV30,AWSITINTEAF
TRBD1,TRBJ2-7,TRBV7-8,ASNDVGGAYEQY
NA,TRBJ2-7,TRBV28,ASGTHPTPYEQY